This T cell receptor (beta chain) is from a study of T cell responses to AZD1222 COVID-19 vaccine. Overall study: Second-dose intervals near 4 or 12 weeks were combined. Study observations and caveats: The donor group comprised mostly white British people and more females; the analysis possibly underestimated clonal diversity. The study found Spike-specific TCR breadth and depth rose after two AZD1222 doses. A reported finding is that nearly half of spike-specific TCRs target unmutated variant regions.

TCRdb's table, derived via immunoSEQ multiplex PCR, lists solely in-frame clones and lacks some. The repertoire includes 100,000 to 150,000 clones, less than 95% of them detected once, and 7.2% sits in the top ten. This CDR3 has 15 residues. Germline CDR1 reads SNHLY; CDR2 reads FYNNEI. With 4 bases clipped from V and 2 bases from J, the junction kept 2 bases outside the gene matches. A note on this clone: Its antigen is unidentified.

Material: peripheral blood, obtained on day 0 of AZD1222 vaccination. This TCR was recovered from an adult in good health. The V and J genes are TRBV2 and TRBJ2-1; 10 bases agree with TRBD2. The CDR3 sequence is CASSVTSGTYNEQFF. The CDR3 nucleotides read TGTGCCAGCAGTGTCACTAGCGGGACCTACAATGAGCAGTTCTTC.